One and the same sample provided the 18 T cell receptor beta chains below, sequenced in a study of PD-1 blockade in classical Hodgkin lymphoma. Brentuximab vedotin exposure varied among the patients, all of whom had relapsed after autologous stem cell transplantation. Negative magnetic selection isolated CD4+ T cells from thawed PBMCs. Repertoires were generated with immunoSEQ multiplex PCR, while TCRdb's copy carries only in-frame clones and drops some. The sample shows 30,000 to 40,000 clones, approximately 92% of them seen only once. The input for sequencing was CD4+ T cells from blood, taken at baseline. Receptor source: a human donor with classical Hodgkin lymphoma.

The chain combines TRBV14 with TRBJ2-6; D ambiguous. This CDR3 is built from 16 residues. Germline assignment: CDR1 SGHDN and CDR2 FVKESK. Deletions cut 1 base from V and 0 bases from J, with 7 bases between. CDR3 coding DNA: TGTGCCAGCAGCCAAGTCTGGGCCTCTGGGGCCAACGTCCTGACTTTC. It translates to CASSQVWASGANVLTF.

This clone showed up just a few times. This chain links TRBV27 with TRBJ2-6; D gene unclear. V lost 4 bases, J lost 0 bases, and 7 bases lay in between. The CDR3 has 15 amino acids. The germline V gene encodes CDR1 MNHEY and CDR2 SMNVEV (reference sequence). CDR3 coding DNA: TGTGCCAGCAGTTCCCCATACTCTGGGGCCAACGTCCTGACTTTC. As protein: CASSSPYSGANVLTF. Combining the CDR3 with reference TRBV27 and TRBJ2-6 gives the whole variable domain EAQVTQNPRYLITVTGKKLTVTCSQNMNHEYMSWYRQDPGLGLRQIYYSMNVEVTDKGDVPEGYKVSRKEKRNFPLILESPSPNQTSLYFCASSSPYSGANVLTFGAGSRLTVL.

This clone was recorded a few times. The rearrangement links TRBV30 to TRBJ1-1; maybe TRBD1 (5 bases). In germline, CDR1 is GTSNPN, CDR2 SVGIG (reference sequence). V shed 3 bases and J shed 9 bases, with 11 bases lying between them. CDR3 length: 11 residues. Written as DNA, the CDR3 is TGTGCCTGGAGGGGGGACGGAAAAGCTTTCTTT. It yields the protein CAWRGDGKAFF.

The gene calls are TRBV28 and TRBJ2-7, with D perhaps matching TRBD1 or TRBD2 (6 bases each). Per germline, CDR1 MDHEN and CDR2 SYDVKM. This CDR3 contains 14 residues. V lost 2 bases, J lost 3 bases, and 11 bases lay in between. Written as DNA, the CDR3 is TGTGCCAGCAGTTTACTTCGGGGGCTCTACGAGCAGTACTTC. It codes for CASSLLRGLYEQYF.

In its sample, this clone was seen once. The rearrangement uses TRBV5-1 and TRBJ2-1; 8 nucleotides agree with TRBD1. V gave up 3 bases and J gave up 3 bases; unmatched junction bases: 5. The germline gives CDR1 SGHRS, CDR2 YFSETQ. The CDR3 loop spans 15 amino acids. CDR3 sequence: CASSSGTGNYNEQFF. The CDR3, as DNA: TGCGCCAGCAGCTCCGGGACAGGTAACTACAATGAGCAGTTCTTC.

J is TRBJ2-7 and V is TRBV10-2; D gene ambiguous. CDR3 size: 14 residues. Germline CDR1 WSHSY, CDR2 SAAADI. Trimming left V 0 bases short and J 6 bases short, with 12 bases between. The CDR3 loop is CASSESAWWGEQYF. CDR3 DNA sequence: TGCGCCAGCAGTGAGTCTGCGTGGTGGGGCGAGCAGTACTTC.

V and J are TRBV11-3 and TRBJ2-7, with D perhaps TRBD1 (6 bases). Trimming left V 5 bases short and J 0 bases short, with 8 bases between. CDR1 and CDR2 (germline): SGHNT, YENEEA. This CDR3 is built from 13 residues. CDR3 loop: CASSRDNSYEQYF. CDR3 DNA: TGTGCCAGCAGCCGGGACAACTCCTACGAGCAGTACTTC.

CDR3 DNA sequence: TGTGCCAGCAGCTTGGTACTAGCGGGAGTAGGTACAGATACGCAGTATTTT. Translated: CASSLVLAGVGTDTQYF. The rearrangement joins TRBV11-2 to TRBJ2-3; 11 bases line up with TRBD2. Per the germline V gene, CDR1 is SGHAT and CDR2 is FQNNGV. The CDR3 totals 17 residues. Losses at the gene ends were 3 bases for V and 3 bases for J; bases not matched to a gene: 8. Variable domain in full (rest from reference TRBV11-2 and TRBJ2-3): EAGVAQSPRYKIIEKRQSVAFWCNPISGHATLYWYQQILGQGPKLLIQFQNNGVVDDSQLPKDRFSAERLKGVDSTLKIQPAKLEDSAVYLCASSLVLAGVGTDTQYFGPGTRLTVL.

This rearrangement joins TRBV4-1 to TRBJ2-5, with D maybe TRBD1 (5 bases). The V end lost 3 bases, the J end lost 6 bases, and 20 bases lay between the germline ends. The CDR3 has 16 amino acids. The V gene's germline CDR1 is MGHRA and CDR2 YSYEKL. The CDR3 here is CASSHDDPRRGKTQYF. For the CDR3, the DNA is TGCGCCAGCAGCCACGACGACCCCCGAAGGGGAAAGACCCAGTACTTC.

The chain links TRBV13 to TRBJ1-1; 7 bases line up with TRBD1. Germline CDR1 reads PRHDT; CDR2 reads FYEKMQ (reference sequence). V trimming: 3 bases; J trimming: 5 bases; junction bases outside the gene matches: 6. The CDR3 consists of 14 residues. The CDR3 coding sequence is TGTGCCAGCAGCTTCACGACAGGGCATACTGAAGCTTTCTTT. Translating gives CASSFTTGHTEAFF.

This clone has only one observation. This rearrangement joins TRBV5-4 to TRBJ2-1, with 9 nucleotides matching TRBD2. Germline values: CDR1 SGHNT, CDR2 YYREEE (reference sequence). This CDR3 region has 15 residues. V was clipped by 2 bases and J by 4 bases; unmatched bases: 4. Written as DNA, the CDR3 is TGTGCCAGCAGCTTCCTAGCGGGGCCATACAATGAGCAGTTCTTC. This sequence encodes CASSFLAGPYNEQFF.

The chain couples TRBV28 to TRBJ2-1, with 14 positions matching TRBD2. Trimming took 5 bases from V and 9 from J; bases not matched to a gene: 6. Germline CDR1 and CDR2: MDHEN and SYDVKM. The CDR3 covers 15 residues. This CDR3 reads CASSTGLAGGTEQFF. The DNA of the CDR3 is TGTGCCAGCAGTACCGGACTAGCGGGAGGCACTGAGCAGTTCTTC.

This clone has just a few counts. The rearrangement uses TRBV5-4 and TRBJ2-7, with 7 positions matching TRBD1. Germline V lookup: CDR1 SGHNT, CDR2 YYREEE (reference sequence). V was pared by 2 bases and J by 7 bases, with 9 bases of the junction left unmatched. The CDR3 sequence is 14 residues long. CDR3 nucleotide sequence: TGTGCCAGCAGCTTCGGCACAGGGGTAAGGGAGCAGTACTTC. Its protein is CASSFGTGVREQYF.

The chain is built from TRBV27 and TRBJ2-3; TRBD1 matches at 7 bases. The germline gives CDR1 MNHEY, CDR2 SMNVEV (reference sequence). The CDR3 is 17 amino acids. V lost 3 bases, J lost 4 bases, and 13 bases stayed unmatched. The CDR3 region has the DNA TGTGCCAGCAGTTTGTACGGAATTGAGGGGGCCGCAGATACGCAGTATTTT. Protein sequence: CASSLYGIEGAADTQYF.

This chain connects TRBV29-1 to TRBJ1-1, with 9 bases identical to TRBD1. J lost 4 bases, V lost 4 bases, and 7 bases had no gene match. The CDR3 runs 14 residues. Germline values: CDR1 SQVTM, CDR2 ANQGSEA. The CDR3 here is CSVGQGGASTEAFF. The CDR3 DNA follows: TGCAGCGTTGGACAGGGGGGGGCCTCCACTGAAGCTTTCTTT.

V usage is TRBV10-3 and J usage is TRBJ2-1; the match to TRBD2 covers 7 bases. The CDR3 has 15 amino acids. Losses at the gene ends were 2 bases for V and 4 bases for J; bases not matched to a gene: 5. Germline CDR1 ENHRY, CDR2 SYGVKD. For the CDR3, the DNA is TGTGCCATCAGTGAGGGCGGGAGTTTGTACAATGAGCAGTTCTTC. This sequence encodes CAISEGGSLYNEQFF.

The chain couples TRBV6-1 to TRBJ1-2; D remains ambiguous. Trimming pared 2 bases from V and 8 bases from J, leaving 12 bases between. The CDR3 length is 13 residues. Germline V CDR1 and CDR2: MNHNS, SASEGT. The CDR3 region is CASSELGGRGYTF. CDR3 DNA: TGTGCCAGCAGTGAACTGGGTGGGCGCGGCTACACCTTC.

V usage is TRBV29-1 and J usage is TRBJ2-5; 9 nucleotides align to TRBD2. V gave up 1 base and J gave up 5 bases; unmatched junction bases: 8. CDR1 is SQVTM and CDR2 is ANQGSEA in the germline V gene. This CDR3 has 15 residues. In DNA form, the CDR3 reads TGCAGCGTTGAAGTCGGTAGCGGGAGTGCGGAGACCCAGTACTTC. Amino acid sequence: CSVEVGSGSAETQYF.